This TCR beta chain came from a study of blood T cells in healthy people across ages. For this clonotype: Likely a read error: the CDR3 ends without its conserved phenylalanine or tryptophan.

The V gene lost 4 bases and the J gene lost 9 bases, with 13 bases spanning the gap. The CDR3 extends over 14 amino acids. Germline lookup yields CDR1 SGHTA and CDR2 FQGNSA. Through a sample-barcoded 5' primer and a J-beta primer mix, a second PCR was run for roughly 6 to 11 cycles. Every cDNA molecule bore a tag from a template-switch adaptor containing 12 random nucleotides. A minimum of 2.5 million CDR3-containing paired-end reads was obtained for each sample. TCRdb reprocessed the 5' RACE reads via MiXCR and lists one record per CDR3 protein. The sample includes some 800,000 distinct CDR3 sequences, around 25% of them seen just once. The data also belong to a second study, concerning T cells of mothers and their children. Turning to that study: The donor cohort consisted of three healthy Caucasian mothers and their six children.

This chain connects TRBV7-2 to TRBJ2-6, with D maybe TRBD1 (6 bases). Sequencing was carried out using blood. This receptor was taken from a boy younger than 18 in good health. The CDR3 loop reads CASSYLGGVNVLTL. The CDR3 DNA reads TGTGCCAGCAGCTATTTAGGGGGAGTCAACGTCCTGACTCTC.